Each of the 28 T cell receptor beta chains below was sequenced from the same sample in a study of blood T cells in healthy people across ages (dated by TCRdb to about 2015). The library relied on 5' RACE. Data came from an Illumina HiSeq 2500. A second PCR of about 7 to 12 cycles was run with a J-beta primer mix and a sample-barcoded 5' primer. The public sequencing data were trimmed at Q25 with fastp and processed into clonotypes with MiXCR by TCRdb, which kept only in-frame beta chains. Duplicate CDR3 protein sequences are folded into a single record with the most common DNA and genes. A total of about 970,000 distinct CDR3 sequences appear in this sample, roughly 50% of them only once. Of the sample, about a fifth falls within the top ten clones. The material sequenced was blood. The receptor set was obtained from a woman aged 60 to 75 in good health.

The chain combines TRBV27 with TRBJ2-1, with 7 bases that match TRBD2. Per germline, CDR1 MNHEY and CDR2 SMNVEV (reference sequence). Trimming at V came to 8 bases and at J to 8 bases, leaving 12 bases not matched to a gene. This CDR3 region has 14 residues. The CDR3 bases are TGTGCCAGCCGTAGAACGGGAGGCTTAGATGAGCAGTTCTTC. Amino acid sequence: CASRRTGGLDEQFF.

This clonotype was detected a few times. CDR3 region: CASYGTFEQYF. As DNA, the CDR3 is TGTGCCAGCTATGGGACATTCGAGCAGTACTTC. The chain is built from TRBV28 and TRBJ2-7; D might be TRBD1 (6 bases). The germline V gene encodes CDR1 MDHEN and CDR2 SYDVKM. V dropped 8 bases and J dropped 6 bases, with 11 bases sitting between them. This CDR3 is built from 11 residues.

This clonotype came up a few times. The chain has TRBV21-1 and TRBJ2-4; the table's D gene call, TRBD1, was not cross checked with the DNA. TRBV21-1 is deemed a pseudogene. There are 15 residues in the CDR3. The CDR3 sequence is CASSKAGQGQETQYF. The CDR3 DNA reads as TGTGCCAGCAGCAAAGCAGGACAGGGGCAAGAGACCCAGTATTTC.

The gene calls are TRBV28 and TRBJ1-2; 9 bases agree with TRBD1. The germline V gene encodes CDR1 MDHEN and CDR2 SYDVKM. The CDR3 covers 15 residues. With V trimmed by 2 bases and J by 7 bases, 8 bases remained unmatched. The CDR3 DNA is TGTGCCAGCAGTTTAGCTGACAGGGGGATGTCTGGCTACACCTTC. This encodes CASSLADRGMSGYTF.

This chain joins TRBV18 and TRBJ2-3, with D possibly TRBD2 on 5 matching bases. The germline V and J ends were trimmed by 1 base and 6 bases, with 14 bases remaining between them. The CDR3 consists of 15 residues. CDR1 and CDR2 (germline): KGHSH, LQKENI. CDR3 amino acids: CASSPLGSRTDTQYF. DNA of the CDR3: TGTGCCAGCTCACCACTGGGGAGCCGAACGGATACGCAGTATTTT.

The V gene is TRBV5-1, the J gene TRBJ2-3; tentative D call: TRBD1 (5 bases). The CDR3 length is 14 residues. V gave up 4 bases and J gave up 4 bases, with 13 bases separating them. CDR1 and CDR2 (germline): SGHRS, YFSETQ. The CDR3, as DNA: TGCGCCAGCAGCCCCGTGGGGCTCCCAGATACGCAGTATTTT. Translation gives CASSPVGLPDTQYF.

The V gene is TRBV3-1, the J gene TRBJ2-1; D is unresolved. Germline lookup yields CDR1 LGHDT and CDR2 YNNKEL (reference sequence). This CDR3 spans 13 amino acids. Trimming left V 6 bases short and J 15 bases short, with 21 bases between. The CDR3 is CASSYNSEPIGFF. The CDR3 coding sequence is TGTGCCAGCAGTTATAACTCGGAACCTATCGGGTTCTTC.

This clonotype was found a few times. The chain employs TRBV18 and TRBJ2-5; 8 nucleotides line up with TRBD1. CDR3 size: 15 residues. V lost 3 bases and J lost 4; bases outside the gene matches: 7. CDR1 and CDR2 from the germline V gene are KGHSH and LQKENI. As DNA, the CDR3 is TGTGCCAGCTCACCTAGGACAGGGATTCCAGAGACCCAGTACTTC. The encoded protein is CASSPRTGIPETQYF.

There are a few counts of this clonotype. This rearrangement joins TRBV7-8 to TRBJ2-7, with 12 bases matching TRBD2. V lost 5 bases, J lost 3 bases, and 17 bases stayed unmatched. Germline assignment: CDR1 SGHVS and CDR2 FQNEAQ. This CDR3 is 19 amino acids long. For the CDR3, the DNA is TGTGCCAGCAGCCAAGGATTTGGTGTAACGACTAGCGGGAGCTACGAGCAGTACTTC. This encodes CASSQGFGVTTSGSYEQYF.

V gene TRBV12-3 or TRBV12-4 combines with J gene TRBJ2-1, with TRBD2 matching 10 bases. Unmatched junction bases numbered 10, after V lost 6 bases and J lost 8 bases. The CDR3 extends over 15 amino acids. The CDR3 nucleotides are TGTGCCAGCAGCAATAGCGGGAGGAAGATATATGAGCAGTTCTTC. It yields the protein CASSNSGRKIYEQFF.

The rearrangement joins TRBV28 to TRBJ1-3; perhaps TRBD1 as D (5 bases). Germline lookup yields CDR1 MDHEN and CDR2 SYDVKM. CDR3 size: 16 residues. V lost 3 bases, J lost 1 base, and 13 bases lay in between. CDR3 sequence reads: CASSFTLGTSGNTIYF. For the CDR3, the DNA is TGTGCCAGCAGTTTTACACTTGGGACTTCTGGAAACACCATATATTTT.

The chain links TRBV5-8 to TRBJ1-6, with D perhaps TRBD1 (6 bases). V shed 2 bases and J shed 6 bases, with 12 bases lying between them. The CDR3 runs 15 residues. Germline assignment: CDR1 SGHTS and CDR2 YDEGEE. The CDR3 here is CASSFRGQSNSPLHF. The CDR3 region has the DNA TGTGCCAGCAGCTTCCGGGGACAAAGTAATTCACCCCTCCACTTT.

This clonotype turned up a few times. The DNA of the CDR3 is TGTGCCAGCAGGTCGGAGGGCCCTCGCACAGATACGCAGTATTTT. This codes for CASRSEGPRTDTQYF. This rearrangement joins TRBV7-8 to TRBJ2-3, with TRBD2 as a possible D gene (6 bases). The germline V and J ends were trimmed by 6 bases and 1 base, with 14 bases remaining between them. The CDR3 has 15 amino acids. The germline V gene encodes CDR1 SGHVS and CDR2 FQNEAQ.

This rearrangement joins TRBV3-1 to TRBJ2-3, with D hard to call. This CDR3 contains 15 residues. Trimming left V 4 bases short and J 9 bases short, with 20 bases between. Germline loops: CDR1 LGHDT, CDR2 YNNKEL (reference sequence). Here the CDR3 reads CASSPSQSGHDTQYF. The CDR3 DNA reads TGTGCCAGCAGCCCCAGTCAGTCGGGCCACGACACGCAGTATTTT.

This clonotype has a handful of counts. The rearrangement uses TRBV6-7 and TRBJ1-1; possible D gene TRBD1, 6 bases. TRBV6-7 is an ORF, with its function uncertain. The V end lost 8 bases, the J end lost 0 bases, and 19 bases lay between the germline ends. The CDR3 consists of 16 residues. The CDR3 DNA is TGTGCCAGCTTCCCGTCCCCCGACAGGATGAACACTGAAGCTTTCTTT. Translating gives CASFPSPDRMNTEAFF.

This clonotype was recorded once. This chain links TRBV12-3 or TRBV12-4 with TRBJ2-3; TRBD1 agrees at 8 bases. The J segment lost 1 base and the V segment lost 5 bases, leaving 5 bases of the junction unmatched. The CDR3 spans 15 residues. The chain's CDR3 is CASSPQGAGTDTQYF. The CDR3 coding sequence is TGTGCCAGCAGTCCTCAGGGGGCCGGCACAGATACGCAGTATTTT.

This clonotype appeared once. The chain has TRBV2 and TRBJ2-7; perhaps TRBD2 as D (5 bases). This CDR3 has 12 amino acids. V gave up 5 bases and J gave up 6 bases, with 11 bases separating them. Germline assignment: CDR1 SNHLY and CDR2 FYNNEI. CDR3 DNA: TGTGCCAGCAGTTGGAGAGGGCTCGAGCAGTACTTC. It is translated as CASSWRGLEQYF. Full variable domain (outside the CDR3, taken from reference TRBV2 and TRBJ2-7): EPEVTQTPSHQVTQMGQEVILRCVPISNHLYFYWYRQILGQKVEFLVSFYNNEISEKSEIFDDQFSVERPDGSNFTLKIRSTKLEDSAMYFCASSWRGLEQYFGPGTRLTVT.

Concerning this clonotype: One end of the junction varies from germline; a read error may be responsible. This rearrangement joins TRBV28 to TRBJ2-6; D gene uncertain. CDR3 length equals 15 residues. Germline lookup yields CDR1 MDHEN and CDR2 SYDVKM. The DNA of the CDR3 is TGTGCCAGCAGTTTAGACAACTCTGAGGCCAACGTCCTGACTTTC. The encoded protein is CASSLDNSEANVLTF.

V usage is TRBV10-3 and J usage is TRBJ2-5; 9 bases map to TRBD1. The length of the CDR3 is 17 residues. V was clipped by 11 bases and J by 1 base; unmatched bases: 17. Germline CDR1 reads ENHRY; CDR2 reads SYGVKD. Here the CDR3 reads CAVQPGQGFLGQETQYF. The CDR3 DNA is TGTGCCGTCCAACCGGGACAGGGTTTTTTGGGCCAAGAGACCCAGTACTTC.

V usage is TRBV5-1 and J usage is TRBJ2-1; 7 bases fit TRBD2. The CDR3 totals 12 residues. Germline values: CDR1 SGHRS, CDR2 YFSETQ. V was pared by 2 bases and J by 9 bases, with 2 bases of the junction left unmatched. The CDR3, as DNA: TGCGCCAGCAGCTTCCTAGCGGTTGAGCAGTTCTTC. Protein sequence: CASSFLAVEQFF.

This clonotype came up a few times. CDR3 sequence: CASSPTGTIRIKEQFF. CDR3 coding DNA: TGTGCCAGCAGCCCCACCGGGACTATACGCATTAAGGAGCAGTTCTTC. The gene calls are TRBV11-1 and TRBJ2-1; 7 bases are a match to TRBD2. The germline V gene encodes CDR1 SGHAT and CDR2 FQDESV (reference sequence). The ends lost 5 bases at V and 10 bases at J; junction bases unmatched: 17. The CDR3 covers 16 residues.

The CDR3 nucleotides are TGTGCCTGGAGTCCCTCGCCGGGGGTCAGAGCTTTCTTT. It is translated as CAWSPSPGVRAFF. The rearrangement uses TRBV30 and TRBJ1-1, with D maybe TRBD1 (5 bases). V lost 2 bases to trimming and J lost 10 bases, with 17 bases between them. The CDR3 is 13 amino acids. Per the germline V gene, CDR1 is GTSNPN and CDR2 is SVGIG (reference sequence).

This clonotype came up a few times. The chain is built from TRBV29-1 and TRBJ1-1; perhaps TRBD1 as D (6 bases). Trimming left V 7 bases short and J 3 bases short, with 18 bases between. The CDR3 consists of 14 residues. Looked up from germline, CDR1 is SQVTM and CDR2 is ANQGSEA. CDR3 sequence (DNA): TGCAGCGCCACTACGGGGGGCGCCGACACTGAAGCTTTCTTT. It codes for CSATTGGADTEAFF.

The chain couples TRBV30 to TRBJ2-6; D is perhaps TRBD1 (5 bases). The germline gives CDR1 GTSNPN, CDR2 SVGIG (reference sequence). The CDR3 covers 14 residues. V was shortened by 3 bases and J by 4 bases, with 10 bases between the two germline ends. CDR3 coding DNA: TGTGCCTGGAGCGACAGCTCCGGGGCCAACGTCCTGACTTTC. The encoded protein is CAWSDSSGANVLTF.

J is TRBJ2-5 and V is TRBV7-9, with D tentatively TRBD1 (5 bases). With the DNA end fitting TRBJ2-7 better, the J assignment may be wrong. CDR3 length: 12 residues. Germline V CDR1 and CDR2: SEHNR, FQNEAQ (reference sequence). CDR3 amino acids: CASSHRQYEQYF. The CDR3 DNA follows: TGTGCCAGCAGCCACCGACAGTACGAGCAGTACTTC.

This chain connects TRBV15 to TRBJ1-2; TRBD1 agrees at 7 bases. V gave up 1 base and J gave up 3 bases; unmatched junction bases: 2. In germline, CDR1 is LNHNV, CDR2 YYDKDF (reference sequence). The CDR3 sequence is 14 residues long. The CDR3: CATSRGGTDYGYTF. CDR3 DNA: TGTGCCACCAGCAGAGGAGGGACAGACTATGGCTACACCTTC. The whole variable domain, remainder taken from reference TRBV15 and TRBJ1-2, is DAMVIQNPRYQVTQFGKPVTLSCSQTLNHNVMYWYQQKSSQAPKLLFHYYDKDFNNEADTPDNFQSRRPNTSFCFLDIRSPGLGDTAMYLCATSRGGTDYGYTFGSGTRLTVV.

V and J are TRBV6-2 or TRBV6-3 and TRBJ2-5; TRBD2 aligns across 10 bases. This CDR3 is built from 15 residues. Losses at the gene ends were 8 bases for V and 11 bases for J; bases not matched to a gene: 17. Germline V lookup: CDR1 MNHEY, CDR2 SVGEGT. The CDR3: CASRSSGRINNEQYF. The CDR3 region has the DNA TGTGCCAGCCGAAGTAGCGGGAGGATCAACAATGAGCAGTACTTC.

The CDR3 DNA follows: TGTGCCAGCATTACTAGCGGGAGGGCTTTAGGCAATGAGCAGTTCTTC. Its protein product is CASITSGRALGNEQFF. The chain employs TRBV12-3 or TRBV12-4 and TRBJ2-1, with 13 bases fitting TRBD2. The CDR3 has 16 amino acids. The V segment lost 7 bases and the J segment 6 bases; nucleotides outside the gene matches: 9.